The entry that follows covers one T cell receptor beta chain sequence. This sample is part of a study of molecular identifiers for immune sequencing clone quantification. One entry per CDR3 protein, called by TCRdb with MiXCR from the PCR reads. The repertoire holds some 590,000 distinct CDR3 sequences, roughly 27% seen once, with 0.78% in the top ten. CD8+CD4-CCR7+CD45RA+ cells were sorted as naive CD8 T cells. The CDR3 has 14 residues. V lost 3 bases, J lost 6 bases, and 12 bases lay in between. CDR1 LNHDA and CDR2 SQIVND come from the germline V gene (reference sequence). The specimen sequenced was naive CD8+ T cells from blood, with Jurkat cell RNA spiked in. The subset was: FACS-sorted CD8+CD4-CCR7+CD45RA+ naive T cells. This chain joins TRBV19 and TRBJ1-5; weak D call: TRBD1 (6 bases). The TCR sequence derives from a human donor in good health. Some libraries in this study had Jurkat cell RNA spiked in. CDR3 region: CASSMWGGGQPQHF. The CDR3 DNA is TGTGCCAGTAGTATGTGGGGAGGGGGTCAGCCCCAGCATTTT.